What follows is one TCR beta chain and its context. The antigen remains undetermined. After isolation, RNA underwent reverse transcription to generate cDNA as the sequencing template. TCRdb keeps only in-frame clones here, not all; method: immunoSEQ multiplex PCR. The sample lists a few hundred thousand clones; 35% to 40% were seen once. The data are from a study of CD8+ T cells in alopecia areata. Study overall: Dosing spanned 6 to 18 months on tofacitinib, then 6 months off drug. Study results and caveats: Persistence of many expanded lesional clones was seen in scalp and blood during tofacitinib.

This CDR3 is 15 amino acids long. Germline V CDR1 and CDR2: MNHEY, SMNVEV (reference sequence). Trimming stripped 6 bases from V and 7 bases from J, with 18 bases between. This sample's treatment: oral pan-JAK inhibitor, 5-10 mg twice daily. The clonotype was recovered from a human donor with alopecia areata. This chain connects TRBV27 to TRBJ1-4, with TRBD1 as a possible D gene (5 bases). The source was CD4+ T cells sorted from blood, collected at approximately week 34, from a patient treated with tofacitinib. CDR3 DNA sequence: TGTGCCAGCAGAACATCAGGGCGGTTGGGTGAAAAACTGTTTTTT. As protein: CASRTSGRLGEKLFF.